A selection of T cell receptor beta chains follows, all from one sample in a study of blood T cell repertoires in COVID-19. Only in-frame clones appear in the TCRdb table, and some are missing; sequencing was by immunoSEQ multiplex PCR. The profile shows about 270,000 clones, about nine tenths of them singletons. Sequencing was performed on peripheral blood. The receptors were sampled from a person under 35 with COVID-19, enrolled during active disease. Both conserved end residues are part of each CDR3. The order of the fields is D gene, J gene, V gene, clone size, CDR3 length, CDR3 DNA, CDR3 protein. The D gene is left open where the match is weak. Only part of the rows carry a size: once, few, many, or a class if the clone is expanded.

D gene: TRBD1
J gene: TRBJ1-1
V gene: TRBV13
clone size: .
CDR3 length: 13
CDR3 DNA: TGTGCCAGCAGCTCCAGGGGGACCGCTGAAGCTTTCTTT
CDR3 protein: CASSSRGTAEAFF

D gene: .
J gene: TRBJ2-7
V gene: TRBV14
clone size: .
CDR3 length: 13
CDR3 DNA: TGTGCCAGCAGCAGCGACAGGTCCAACGAGCAGTACTTC
CDR3 protein: CASSSDRSNEQYF

D gene: .
J gene: TRBJ2-7
V gene: TRBV7-9
clone size: once
CDR3 length: 15
CDR3 DNA: TGTGCCAGCAGACCGCGGGACGATCCTTCGGGTGAGCAGTACTTC
CDR3 protein: CASRPRDDPSGEQYF

D gene: .
J gene: TRBJ2-7
V gene: TRBV25-1
clone size: .
CDR3 length: 12
CDR3 DNA: TGTGCCAGCAGTGATGCGGTCTACGAGCAGTACTTC
CDR3 protein: CASSDAVYEQYF

D gene: TRBD1
J gene: TRBJ1-2
V gene: TRBV3-1/TRBV3-2
clone size: .
CDR3 length: 15
CDR3 DNA: TGTGCCAGCAGCCGAGGGGCAGGGGGCATCTCTGGCTACACCTTC
CDR3 protein: CASSRGAGGISGYTF

D gene: .
J gene: TRBJ1-2
V gene: TRBV9
clone size: .
CDR3 length: 13
CDR3 DNA: TGTGCCAGCAGCGTAGAGGAGAACTATGGCTACACCTTC
CDR3 protein: CASSVEENYGYTF

D gene: TRBD1
J gene: TRBJ2-1
V gene: TRBV6-5
clone size: .
CDR3 length: 15
CDR3 DNA: TGTGCCAGCAGTTACCGGGACAGCGAGTACAATGAGCAGTTCTTC
CDR3 protein: CASSYRDSEYNEQFF

D gene: TRBD1
J gene: TRBJ1-1
V gene: TRBV19
clone size: .
CDR3 length: 14
CDR3 DNA: TGTGCCAGTAGTACTCGGACAGGGAACACTGAAGCTTTCTTT
CDR3 protein: CASSTRTGNTEAFF

D gene: .
J gene: TRBJ2-7
V gene: TRBV7-2
clone size: .
CDR3 length: 14
CDR3 DNA: TGTGCCAGCAGCTTAGCGGGAGGGGGGTACGAGCAGTACTTC
CDR3 protein: CASSLAGGGYEQYF

D gene: TRBD2
J gene: TRBJ2-3
V gene: TRBV6-5
clone size: once
CDR3 length: 15
CDR3 DNA: TGTGCCAGCAAATGGGCTAGCGGGAGCACAGATACGCAGTATTTT
CDR3 protein: CASKWASGSTDTQYF

D gene: .
J gene: TRBJ2-7
V gene: TRBV7-9
clone size: few
CDR3 length: 16
CDR3 DNA: TGTGCCAGCAGCCTAGCCCAAGGACAGTTCTCCTACGAGCAGTACTTC
CDR3 protein: CASSLAQGQFSYEQYF

D gene: .
J gene: TRBJ1-4
V gene: TRBV20-1
clone size: .
CDR3 length: 11
CDR3 DNA: TGCAGTGGCAACAGTAATGAAAAACTGTTTTTT
CDR3 protein: CSGNSNEKLFF

D gene: .
J gene: TRBJ2-1
V gene: TRBV19
clone size: .
CDR3 length: 14
CDR3 DNA: TGTGCCAGTAGGGCAGGAAGCTCCTACAATGAGCAGTTCTTC
CDR3 protein: CASRAGSSYNEQFF

D gene: .
J gene: TRBJ2-7
V gene: TRBV4-1
clone size: .
CDR3 length: 15
CDR3 DNA: TGCGCCAGCAGCCAAGATCCCCGGGACTTCTACGAGCAGTACTTC
CDR3 protein: CASSQDPRDFYEQYF

D gene: .
J gene: TRBJ2-2
V gene: TRBV4-3
clone size: .
CDR3 length: 15
CDR3 DNA: TGCGCCAGCAGCCAAGATCGGCCAACGGGCGGGGAGCTGTTTTTT
CDR3 protein: CASSQDRPTGGELFF

D gene: TRBD1
J gene: TRBJ1-2
V gene: TRBV11-2
clone size: .
CDR3 length: 14
CDR3 DNA: TGTGCCAGCAGCTTAGTAGGGACAGGGGATGGCTACACCTTC
CDR3 protein: CASSLVGTGDGYTF

D gene: .
J gene: TRBJ2-7
V gene: TRBV3-1/TRBV3-2
clone size: .
CDR3 length: 18
CDR3 DNA: TGTGCCAGCAGCCACGTCAGGGCTCGGAGGGAGGCAAGTGCAAAGCAGTACTTC
CDR3 protein: CASSHVRARREASAKQYF

D gene: .
J gene: TRBJ2-2
V gene: TRBV5-6
clone size: .
CDR3 length: 16
CDR3 DNA: TGTGCCAGCAGCCCCAGGGGTGGAGCGAACACCGGGGAGCTGTTTTTT
CDR3 protein: CASSPRGGANTGELFF

D gene: TRBD1
J gene: TRBJ1-2
V gene: TRBV9
clone size: .
CDR3 length: 15
CDR3 DNA: TGTGCCAGCAGCCCTACGACCGGGACAGCTTATGGCTACACCTTC
CDR3 protein: CASSPTTGTAYGYTF

D gene: .
J gene: TRBJ1-1
V gene: TRBV9
clone size: .
CDR3 length: 13
CDR3 DNA: TGTGCCAGCAGCGTATTTATGAACACTGAAGCTTTCTTT
CDR3 protein: CASSVFMNTEAFF

D gene: TRBD1
J gene: TRBJ1-5
V gene: TRBV19
clone size: .
CDR3 length: 15
CDR3 DNA: TGTGCCAGTAGTATGGACAGGGGGCGAGTTCAGCCCCAGCATTTT
CDR3 protein: CASSMDRGRVQPQHF

D gene: .
J gene: TRBJ1-1
V gene: TRBV7-8
clone size: .
CDR3 length: 16
CDR3 DNA: TGTGCCAGCAGCTTAGGTAACACCTTCAGGGACACTGAAGCTTTCTTT
CDR3 protein: CASSLGNTFRDTEAFF

D gene: TRBD1
J gene: TRBJ1-2
V gene: TRBV28
clone size: .
CDR3 length: 13
CDR3 DNA: TGTGCCAGCAGAGCGACAGGGGACTATGGCTACACCTTC
CDR3 protein: CASRATGDYGYTF

D gene: .
J gene: TRBJ2-3
V gene: TRBV29-1
clone size: .
CDR3 length: 13
CDR3 DNA: TGCAGCGTTGAATCGGTTCGCACAGATACGCAGTATTTT
CDR3 protein: CSVESVRTDTQYF